One sample yielded the 28 T cell receptor beta chains listed below, sequenced in a study of cytomegalovirus exposure and HLA in healthy donors. The primer mix had 60 Vbeta and 13 Jbeta primers. Clones were read by immunoSEQ multiplex PCR, and TCRdb kept only the in-frame ones, dropping some. Found here are about 120,000 clones, over 70% of them singletons; the top ten hold roughly 1.5%. Sequencing was done on a sample of PBMCs. The receptors derive from a woman younger than 30 in good health and CMV-seronegative.

The V and J genes are TRBV9 and TRBJ2-7; 8 bases line up with TRBD1. The CDR3 covers 15 residues. V dropped 3 bases and J dropped 2; count of bases not matched to a gene: 7. Germline CDR1 and CDR2: SGDLS and YYNGEE. CDR3 DNA: TGTGCCAGCAGCGCCCGGGAGACAGGGGCCTACGAGCAGTACTTC. Protein sequence: CASSARETGAYEQYF.

The V gene is TRBV27, the J gene TRBJ1-2; perhaps TRBD1 as D (5 bases). The V end lost 6 bases, the J end lost 0 bases, and 14 bases lay between the germline ends. This CDR3 comprises 15 residues. Looked up from germline, CDR1 is MNHEY and CDR2 is SMNVEV (reference sequence). The CDR3: CASRPLGAANYGYTF. The CDR3 DNA sequence: TGTGCCAGCAGACCCTTAGGGGCAGCTAACTATGGCTACACCTTC.

CDR3 nucleotide sequence: TGTGCCAGCAGCCAAGATGCCGACAGAGGTGGAAGGAAGAACACTGAAGCTTTCTTT. This translates into CASSQDADRGGRKNTEAFF. J is TRBJ1-1 and V is TRBV4-2, with D maybe TRBD1 (5 bases). The CDR3 spans 19 residues. Germline V gene lookup returns CDR1 LGHNA and CDR2 YNFKEQ. Trimming cost V 0 bases and J 1 base, with 21 bases left between them.

The chain combines TRBV7-2 with TRBJ1-5; TRBD1 matches 8 bases. Trimming removed 6 bases from V and 9 bases from J; junction bases left unmatched: 7. The germline V gene encodes CDR1 SGHTA and CDR2 FQGNSA. The CDR3 runs 13 residues. This CDR3 reads CASSRDRRSPQHF. In nucleotides, the CDR3 is TGTGCCAGCAGTCGGGACAGGCGCTCGCCCCAGCATTTT.

The chain links TRBV11-3 to TRBJ2-2, with D tentatively TRBD2 (5 bases). Germline V gene data show CDR1 as SGHNT and CDR2 as YENEEA. The CDR3 runs to 15 residues. The V and J ends lost 2 bases and 5 bases respectively, with 12 bases between them. Written as DNA, the CDR3 is TGTGCCAGCAGCTTACGGGGATTGGGGACCGGGGAGCTGTTTTTT. Its protein product is CASSLRGLGTGELFF.

CDR3 in amino acids: CASSATSGQETQYF. The DNA for the CDR3 is TGTGCCAGCAGCGCGACTAGCGGCCAAGAGACCCAGTACTTC. The rearrangement uses TRBV9 and TRBJ2-5; 9 nucleotides line up with TRBD2. The CDR3 spans 14 residues. V lost 3 bases to trimming and J lost 1 base; unmatched junction nucleotides: 1. Looked up from germline, CDR1 is SGDLS and CDR2 is YYNGEE.

The chain is built from TRBV11-2 and TRBJ1-3; 8 nucleotides line up with TRBD1. CDR3 length: 14 residues. Germline V gene data show CDR1 as SGHAT and CDR2 as FQNNGV. Unmatched junction bases numbered 8, after V lost 5 bases and J lost 8 bases. The CDR3 region has the DNA TGTGCCAGCAGCCCTCAGGGGGCTCGAGACACCATATATTTT. It specifies CASSPQGARDTIYF.

The chain has TRBV30 and TRBJ2-6; D possibly corresponds to TRBD2 (6 bases). Trimming pared 5 bases from V and 15 bases from J, leaving 17 bases between. Germline CDR1 GTSNPN, CDR2 SVGIG (reference sequence). This CDR3 has 12 residues. The CDR3 loop reads CAWLQRAEGLTF. For the CDR3, the DNA is TGTGCCTGGTTGCAGCGGGCGGAGGGCCTGACTTTC.

J is TRBJ1-2 and V is TRBV6-1; D remains ambiguous. The CDR3 runs 13 residues. Trimming shortened V by 1 base and J by 4 bases, and 7 bases separated the two germline ends. Germline V CDR1 and CDR2: MNHNS, SASEGT. The CDR3 coding sequence is TGTGCCAGCAGTGAAGGCTTCGGCTATGGCTACACCTTC. It codes for CASSEGFGYGYTF.

A word on this clone: A junction end diverges from the germline sequence, so it may reflect a read error. V and J are TRBV11-2 and TRBJ2-7; TRBD1 agrees at 10 bases. The germline CDR1 and CDR2 sequences are SGHAT and FQNNGV. The CDR3 length is 13 residues. CDR3: CANSSDRGYEQYF. CDR3 DNA sequence: TGTGCCAACAGCTCGGACAGGGGGTACGAGCAGTACTTC.

This chain uses TRBV7-9 with TRBJ2-1; 8 bases align to TRBD2. With V trimmed by 0 bases and J by 4 bases, 8 bases remained unmatched. The CDR3 is 17 residues long. Germline-derived CDR1 and CDR2 are SEHNR and FQNEAQ (reference sequence). The CDR3 DNA reads as TGTGCCAGCAGCTTAGCGAAAGGGAGCGGGGGTTACAATGAGCAGTTCTTC. Residues: CASSLAKGSGGYNEQFF.

This rearrangement joins TRBV9 to TRBJ2-3; D may be TRBD2 (5 bases). Germline CDR1 is SGDLS and CDR2 is YYNGEE. Trimming shortened V by 1 base and J by 4 bases, and 16 bases separated the two germline ends. This CDR3 contains 16 residues. CDR3 in amino acids: CASSVSSRRLADTQYF. CDR3 in DNA: TGTGCCAGCAGCGTATCTAGCAGAAGATTGGCAGATACGCAGTATTTT.

The DNA of the CDR3 is TGTGCCAGCAGCTTAGGCGAAAACTACAATGAGCAGTTCTTC. Protein: CASSLGENYNEQFF. This chain uses TRBV7-6 with TRBJ2-1, with unresolved D. V gave up 1 base and J gave up 3 bases, with 7 bases separating them. Germline assignment: CDR1 SGHVS and CDR2 FNYEAQ. The CDR3 covers 14 residues.

This chain connects TRBV14 to TRBJ1-4, with TRBD1 as a possible D gene (6 bases). V was trimmed by 1 base and J by 7 bases, leaving 7 bases between them. The CDR3 is made up of 13 amino acids. Germline lookup yields CDR1 SGHDN and CDR2 FVKESK. For the CDR3, the DNA is TGTGCCAGCAGCCAAGCCAGGGGTGAAAAACTGTTTTTT. Its translation: CASSQARGEKLFF.

The chain links TRBV7-6 to TRBJ2-1; TRBD2 matches 13 bases. This CDR3 region has 18 residues. The V gene end was trimmed by 5 bases and the J gene end by 0 bases; junction bases not matched to a gene: 7. CDR1 SGHVS and CDR2 FNYEAQ come from the germline V gene. CDR3 bases: TGTGCCAGCAGCAGAGGACTAGCGGGGGCCTCCTCCTACAATGAGCAGTTCTTC. Protein: CASSRGLAGASSYNEQFF.

This rearrangement joins TRBV15 to TRBJ2-5; 11 nucleotides line up with TRBD2. Germline-derived CDR1 and CDR2 are LNHNV and YYDKDF (reference sequence). The CDR3 totals 15 residues. The CDR3 is CAAAGLAAGEETQYF. The CDR3 DNA is TGTGCTGCTGCGGGACTAGCGGCGGGTGAGGAGACCCAGTACTTC.

This chain links TRBV5-8 with TRBJ1-1, with a tentative D call TRBD1 (5 bases). The V gene's germline CDR1 is SGHTS and CDR2 YDEGEE. The V and J ends lost 4 bases and 11 bases respectively, with 18 bases between them. This CDR3 comprises 13 residues. This CDR3 is CASSQGTLKVAFF. The CDR3 nucleotides are TGTGCCAGCAGCCAGGGCACACTTAAGGTTGCTTTCTTT.

The chain joins TRBV14 to TRBJ1-1; the D gene is possibly TRBD1 (5 bases). The V gene's germline CDR1 is SGHDN and CDR2 FVKESK. The CDR3 runs to 15 residues. With 1 base removed from V and 2 bases from J, the gap between germline ends came to 11 bases. The CDR3 protein is CASSQVGEFNTEAFF. The CDR3 DNA reads TGTGCCAGCAGCCAAGTAGGGGAATTCAACACTGAAGCTTTCTTT.

The gene calls are TRBV4-3 and TRBJ2-1; 8 bases agree with TRBD2. V trimming: 1 base; J trimming: 8 bases; junction bases outside the gene matches: 13. The CDR3 covers 17 residues. Germline V gives CDR1 LGHNA, CDR2 YSLEER. The CDR3 coding sequence is TGCGCCAGCAGCCAAGTACATAGCGGGGTACCATGGGATGAGCAGTTCTTC. Amino acid sequence: CASSQVHSGVPWDEQFF.

Points on this clone: Other nucleotide sequences in the sample specify the same CDR3. CDR3 nucleotide sequence: TGTGCCAGCAGCTTAGGCGGGGGTTACAATGAGCAGTTCTTC. As protein: CASSLGGGYNEQFF. The rearrangement links TRBV7-9 to TRBJ2-1, with 7 bases lining up with TRBD2. With V trimmed by 1 base and J by 4 bases, 1 base remained unmatched. The CDR3 length is 14 residues. Looked up from germline, CDR1 is SEHNR and CDR2 is FQNEAQ (reference sequence).

The chain recombines TRBV5-1 with TRBJ2-5, with TRBD2 matching over 12 bases. With V trimmed by 6 bases and J by 3 bases, 6 bases remained unmatched. From germline, CDR1 is SGHRS and CDR2 YFSETQ. CDR3 length: 15 residues. CDR3 protein: CASTTSGRSKETQYF. CDR3 sequence (DNA): TGCGCCAGCACCACTAGCGGGAGGTCTAAAGAGACCCAGTACTTC.

The chain carries TRBV19 and TRBJ2-7; 8 bases are a match to TRBD2. Losses at the gene ends were 5 bases for V and 4 bases for J; bases not matched to a gene: 10. This CDR3 has 15 amino acids. The V gene's germline CDR1 is LNHDA and CDR2 SQIVND (reference sequence). CDR3 protein: CASSQGLGEIYEQYF. The CDR3 region has the DNA TGTGCCAGTAGTCAGGGACTAGGGGAGATTTACGAGCAGTACTTC.

V gene TRBV2 combines with J gene TRBJ1-1, with D perhaps matching TRBD1 (6 bases). The germline V and J ends were trimmed by 4 bases and 6 bases, with 21 bases remaining between them. The germline V gene encodes CDR1 SNHLY and CDR2 FYNNEI. CDR3 size: 16 residues. CDR3 in amino acids: CASSAPRGRGWAEAFF. The CDR3, as DNA: TGTGCCAGCAGTGCCCCCAGGGGTAGGGGGTGGGCTGAAGCTTTCTTT.

The rearrangement links TRBV29-1 to TRBJ1-3, with D unclear. Germline V gene data show CDR1 as SQVTM and CDR2 as ANQGSEA. CDR3 length equals 13 residues. V lost 5 bases and J 0 bases, leaving 8 bases between the germline ends. The CDR3: CSVRHLSGNTIYF. CDR3 DNA: TGCAGCGTTCGACACCTCTCTGGAAACACCATATATTTT.

The chain employs TRBV10-3 and TRBJ2-7; TRBD1 matches at 10 bases. The CDR3 consists of 15 residues. V was clipped by 2 bases and J by 0 bases; unmatched bases: 1. CDR1 ENHRY and CDR2 SYGVKD come from the germline V gene. CDR3 bases: TGTGCCATCAGTGAGGGGGACAGGGGCTCCTACGAGCAGTACTTC. Its protein product is CAISEGDRGSYEQYF.

The chain combines TRBV6-5 with TRBJ2-7; maybe TRBD2 (5 bases). Trimming left V 0 bases short and J 5 bases short, with 8 bases between. This CDR3 is 13 amino acids long. The germline gives CDR1 MNHEY, CDR2 SVGAGI. In nucleotides, the CDR3 is TGTGCCAGCAGTTACTCCGGGGTTGACGAGCAGTACTTC. Protein: CASSYSGVDEQYF.

This chain joins TRBV5-1 and TRBJ2-2; unclear D gene. This CDR3 is 13 amino acids long. Per germline, CDR1 SGHRS and CDR2 YFSETQ. Between the trimmed V and J ends, which lost 1 base and 4 bases, there was a span of 5 bases. In nucleotides, the CDR3 is TGCGCCAGCAGCTTGTTGGCCACCGGGGAGCTGTTTTTT. Protein: CASSLLATGELFF.

The chain uses TRBV2 and TRBJ2-7; possibly TRBD1 for D (5 bases). Looked up from germline, CDR1 is SNHLY and CDR2 is FYNNEI. Trimming took 6 bases from V and 5 from J, leaving 20 bases between them. This CDR3 is 15 amino acids long. CDR3 sequence (DNA): TGTGCCAGCAGGGACAAACAAGACCCCTGCAACGAGCAGTACTTC. Its protein is CASRDKQDPCNEQYF.